A selection of T cell receptor beta chains follows, all from one sample in a study of cytomegalovirus exposure and HLA in healthy donors. Assay used: immunoSEQ multiplex PCR; TCRdb lists only in-frame clones, some missing. The sample has 80,000 to 130,000 clones, about 70% seen once. Material for sequencing was PBMCs. Receptor source: a woman aged 18-30 years in good health and CMV-seropositive. CDR3s include the opening cysteine and the closing phenylalanine or tryptophan. D genes are given only for firm matches. Rows may omit the clone size; those that give it use once, few, many or a size class.

d_gene: .
len: 17
j_gene: TRBJ1-3
v_gene: TRBV19
abundance: .
CDR3aa: CASSMDQGTFSGNTIYF
CDR3nt: TGTGCCAGTAGTATGGATCAGGGGACGTTCTCTGGAAACACCATATATTTT

d_gene: .
len: 15
j_gene: TRBJ1-2
v_gene: TRBV27
abundance: .
CDR3aa: CASSLLGREGYGYTF
CDR3nt: TGTGCCAGCAGTTTACTCGGCAGGGAAGGCTATGGCTACACCTTC

d_gene: .
len: 14
j_gene: TRBJ2-1
v_gene: TRBV19
abundance: .
CDR3aa: CASSVNRDYNEQFF
CDR3nt: TGTGCCAGTAGTGTAAACAGGGACTACAATGAGCAGTTCTTC

d_gene: TRBD1
len: 14
j_gene: TRBJ2-5
v_gene: TRBV7-3
abundance: .
CDR3aa: CASSRGQDQETQYF
CDR3nt: TGTGCCAGCAGCCGAGGACAGGACCAAGAGACCCAGTACTTC

d_gene: .
len: 15
j_gene: TRBJ2-5
v_gene: TRBV7-9
abundance: .
CDR3aa: CASSLARGFQETQYF
CDR3nt: TGTGCCAGCAGCTTAGCTCGGGGGTTCCAAGAGACCCAGTACTTC

d_gene: .
len: 15
j_gene: TRBJ2-7
v_gene: TRBV7-8
abundance: .
CDR3aa: CASSLAGGSNYEQYF
CDR3nt: TGTGCCAGCAGCTTAGCTGGAGGATCTAACTACGAGCAGTACTTC

d_gene: .
len: 15
j_gene: TRBJ2-7
v_gene: TRBV5-4
abundance: .
CDR3aa: CASSLVGRLRDEQYF
CDR3nt: TGTGCCAGCAGCTTGGTGGGCCGCCTCAGGGACGAGCAGTACTTC

d_gene: TRBD2
len: 13
j_gene: TRBJ2-1
v_gene: TRBV25-1
abundance: .
CDR3aa: CASSLPQAGVMFF
CDR3nt: TGTGCCAGCAGCCTACCCCAGGCGGGGGTTATGTTCTTC

d_gene: TRBD1
len: 16
j_gene: TRBJ1-5
v_gene: TRBV30
abundance: .
CDR3aa: CAWSIRNRGYNQPQHF
CDR3nt: TGTGCCTGGAGTATACGTAACAGGGGTTACAATCAGCCCCAGCATTTT

d_gene: TRBD2
len: 17
j_gene: TRBJ2-2
v_gene: TRBV4-3
abundance: .
CDR3aa: CASSQGLAGGDTGELFF
CDR3nt: TGCGCCAGCAGCCAAGGACTAGCGGGAGGAGACACCGGGGAGCTGTTTTTT

d_gene: TRBD1
len: 14
j_gene: TRBJ2-5
v_gene: TRBV28
abundance: .
CDR3aa: CASSEQGIQETQYF
CDR3nt: TGTGCCAGCAGTGAACAGGGGATCCAAGAGACCCAGTACTTC

d_gene: .
len: 17
j_gene: TRBJ1-1
v_gene: TRBV19
abundance: .
CDR3aa: CASSIQAGLGVNTEAFF
CDR3nt: TGTGCCAGTAGTATCCAGGCTGGGCTCGGCGTGAACACTGAAGCTTTCTTT

d_gene: .
len: 15
j_gene: TRBJ2-7
v_gene: TRBV7-8
abundance: .
CDR3aa: CASSSEGTFSYEQYF
CDR3nt: TGTGCCAGCAGCTCTGAGGGGACTTTTTCCTACGAGCAGTACTTC

d_gene: TRBD1
len: 14
j_gene: TRBJ2-5
v_gene: TRBV6-5
abundance: .
CDR3aa: CASNPRTGQETQYF
CDR3nt: TGTGCCAGCAATCCCCGGACAGGCCAAGAGACCCAGTACTTC

d_gene: .
len: 15
j_gene: TRBJ2-1
v_gene: TRBV25-1
abundance: .
CDR3aa: CASSGLAQTYNEQFF
CDR3nt: TGTGCCAGCAGTGGCCTGGCCCAGACCTACAATGAGCAGTTCTTC

d_gene: .
len: 17
j_gene: TRBJ2-4
v_gene: TRBV6-1
abundance: few
CDR3aa: CASSGPLTGLAKNIQYF
CDR3nt: TGTGCCAGCAGTGGCCCACTCACCGGGTTAGCCAAAAACATTCAGTACTTC

d_gene: TRBD2
len: 15
j_gene: TRBJ2-3
v_gene: TRBV28
abundance: once
CDR3aa: CASSRPSGNTDTQYF
CDR3nt: TGTGCCAGCAGTCGTCCTAGCGGGAACACAGATACGCAGTATTTT

d_gene: TRBD1
len: 16
j_gene: TRBJ2-1
v_gene: TRBV5-4
abundance: .
CDR3aa: CASSLAGTGGGNEQFF
CDR3nt: TGTGCCAGCAGCCTAGCCGGGACAGGGGGCGGGAATGAGCAGTTCTTC

d_gene: .
len: 13
j_gene: TRBJ1-1
v_gene: TRBV30
abundance: .
CDR3aa: CAWGGRANTEAFF
CDR3nt: TGTGCCTGGGGCGGCAGGGCAAACACTGAAGCTTTCTTT

d_gene: .
len: 15
j_gene: TRBJ1-1
v_gene: TRBV28
abundance: .
CDR3aa: CATLELLPGNTEAFF
CDR3nt: TGTGCCACACTCGAGCTCCTCCCGGGGAACACTGAAGCTTTCTTT

d_gene: .
len: 14
j_gene: TRBJ2-3
v_gene: TRBV18
abundance: few
CDR3aa: CASSLSGDTDTQYF
CDR3nt: TGTGCCAGCTCACTTAGCGGAGACACAGATACGCAGTATTTT

d_gene: TRBD1
len: 15
j_gene: TRBJ2-7
v_gene: TRBV29-1
abundance: .
CDR3aa: CSVGPRTGGNYEQYF
CDR3nt: TGCAGCGTCGGACCCCGGACAGGGGGAAACTACGAGCAGTACTTC

d_gene: TRBD1
len: 14
j_gene: TRBJ1-1
v_gene: TRBV7-3
abundance: .
CDR3aa: CASSPGTGYTEAFF
CDR3nt: TGTGCCAGCAGCCCCGGGACAGGGTACACTGAAGCTTTCTTT

d_gene: .
len: 11
j_gene: TRBJ1-4
v_gene: TRBV30
abundance: .
CDR3aa: CAWKRYEKLFF
CDR3nt: TGTGCCTGGAAGAGGTATGAAAAACTGTTTTTT

d_gene: TRBD1
len: 15
j_gene: TRBJ1-6
v_gene: TRBV5-1
abundance: once
CDR3aa: CASSFNRGTNSPLHF
CDR3nt: TGCGCCAGCAGCTTTAACAGGGGAACCAATTCACCCCTCCACTTT

d_gene: .
len: 14
j_gene: TRBJ2-7
v_gene: TRBV10-1
abundance: .
CDR3aa: CASSETGRSYEQYF
CDR3nt: TGCGCCAGCAGTGAGACAGGCCGCTCCTACGAGCAGTACTTC

d_gene: .
len: 15
j_gene: TRBJ1-6
v_gene: TRBV30
abundance: .
CDR3aa: CAWSKEDRKNSPLHF
CDR3nt: TGTGCCTGGAGTAAAGAAGACAGGAAAAATTCACCCCTCCACTTT

d_gene: .
len: 15
j_gene: TRBJ2-7
v_gene: TRBV11-2
abundance: .
CDR3aa: CASSPDYWEVNEQYF
CDR3nt: TGTGCCAGCAGCCCCGATTATTGGGAGGTAAACGAGCAGTACTTC

d_gene: .
len: 15
j_gene: TRBJ2-6
v_gene: TRBV7-2
abundance: .
CDR3aa: CASSFSGSGANVLTF
CDR3nt: TGTGCCAGCAGCTTTTCGGGCTCTGGGGCCAACGTCCTGACTTTC

d_gene: .
len: 13
j_gene: TRBJ1-1
v_gene: TRBV4-3
abundance: .
CDR3aa: CASSQDGAAEAFF
CDR3nt: TGCGCCAGCAGCCAAGATGGGGCAGCTGAAGCTTTCTTT

d_gene: TRBD2
len: 15
j_gene: TRBJ2-1
v_gene: TRBV19
abundance: few
CDR3aa: CASSGLLGLAHEQFF
CDR3nt: TGTGCCAGTAGTGGTCTACTTGGACTAGCCCATGAGCAGTTCTTC

d_gene: .
len: 14
j_gene: TRBJ1-5
v_gene: TRBV27
abundance: .
CDR3aa: CASSLEASNQPQHF
CDR3nt: TGTGCCAGCAGTCTCGAGGCGAGCAATCAGCCCCAGCATTTT

d_gene: TRBD2
len: 14
j_gene: TRBJ2-2
v_gene: TRBV2
abundance: .
CDR3aa: CASSALAGTGELFF
CDR3nt: TGTGCCAGCAGTGCTCTAGCGGGCACCGGGGAGCTGTTTTTT

d_gene: TRBD2
len: 15
j_gene: TRBJ2-7
v_gene: TRBV23-1
abundance: .
CDR3aa: CASTQGASGSYEQYF
CDR3nt: TGCGCCAGCACCCAAGGGGCTAGCGGGAGCTACGAGCAGTACTTC

d_gene: .
len: 16
j_gene: TRBJ2-5
v_gene: TRBV21-1
abundance: .
CDR3aa: CASSKAGQGLVETQYF
CDR3nt: TGTGCCAGCAGCAAAGCGGGACAGGGTTTAGTTGAGACCCAGTACTTC

d_gene: TRBD2
len: 14
j_gene: TRBJ2-1
v_gene: TRBV6-5
abundance: .
CDR3aa: CASSSMAAGGEQFF
CDR3nt: TGTGCCAGCAGTTCGATGGCAGCGGGGGGGGAGCAGTTCTTC

d_gene: TRBD2
len: 14
j_gene: TRBJ2-7
v_gene: TRBV14
abundance: once
CDR3aa: CASYPGGSRHEQYF
CDR3nt: TGTGCCAGCTACCCCGGCGGGAGTCGGCACGAGCAGTACTTC

d_gene: TRBD2
len: 18
j_gene: TRBJ2-7
v_gene: TRBV4-1
abundance: once
CDR3aa: CASSQDAGTSGTRYEQYF
CDR3nt: TGCGCCAGCAGCCAAGACGCCGGGACTAGCGGGACGCGATACGAGCAGTACTTC

d_gene: .
len: 11
j_gene: TRBJ2-7
v_gene: TRBV23-1
abundance: .
CDR3aa: CASSPSVWQYF
CDR3nt: TGCGCCAGCAGCCCCTCAGTCTGGCAGTACTTC

d_gene: TRBD1
len: 16
j_gene: TRBJ1-4
v_gene: TRBV7-8
abundance: few
CDR3aa: CASSQTGQGIREKLFF
CDR3nt: TGTGCCAGCAGCCAAACGGGACAGGGGATTCGAGAAAAACTGTTTTTT

d_gene: TRBD2
len: 16
j_gene: TRBJ2-3
v_gene: TRBV25-1
abundance: .
CDR3aa: CASSEVSSGSADTQYF
CDR3nt: TGTGCCAGCAGTGAAGTGAGTAGCGGGAGCGCAGATACGCAGTATTTT

d_gene: TRBD2
len: 14
j_gene: TRBJ2-3
v_gene: TRBV29-1
abundance: .
CDR3aa: CSVDRGRVADTQYF
CDR3nt: TGCAGCGTTGATCGGGGGAGGGTCGCAGATACGCAGTATTTT

d_gene: .
len: 18
j_gene: TRBJ2-7
v_gene: TRBV28
abundance: .
CDR3aa: CASSLILLRQSFSYEQYF
CDR3nt: TGTGCCAGCAGTTTAATTCTTTTGAGGCAGTCCTTCTCCTACGAGCAGTACTTC

d_gene: .
len: 12
j_gene: TRBJ1-5
v_gene: TRBV28
abundance: .
CDR3aa: CATRARDQPQHF
CDR3nt: TGTGCCACCAGGGCTCGGGATCAGCCCCAGCATTTT

d_gene: TRBD1
len: 15
j_gene: TRBJ1-2
v_gene: TRBV6-1
abundance: .
CDR3aa: CASSLKPQGALGYTF
CDR3nt: TGTGCCAGCAGTTTAAAGCCGCAGGGGGCGCTGGGCTACACCTTC

d_gene: .
len: 13
j_gene: TRBJ1-1
v_gene: TRBV11-1
abundance: .
CDR3aa: CASIGQMNTEAFF
CDR3nt: TGTGCCAGCATCGGACAGATGAACACTGAAGCTTTCTTT

d_gene: TRBD2
len: 15
j_gene: TRBJ2-2
v_gene: TRBV30
abundance: .
CDR3aa: CAWKTGLGPTGELFF
CDR3nt: TGTGCCTGGAAGACGGGACTAGGACCTACCGGGGAGCTGTTTTTT

d_gene: .
len: 17
j_gene: TRBJ1-1
v_gene: TRBV7-2
abundance: .
CDR3aa: CASSLAGGGTKNTEAFF
CDR3nt: TGTGCCAGCAGCTTAGCAGGGGGGGGGACCAAGAACACTGAAGCTTTCTTT

d_gene: TRBD2
len: 16
j_gene: TRBJ2-3
v_gene: TRBV5-1
abundance: .
CDR3aa: CASSLAGTRATDTQYF
CDR3nt: TGCGCCAGCAGCTTGGCCGGGACTAGGGCGACAGATACGCAGTATTTT

d_gene: .
len: 15
j_gene: TRBJ2-7
v_gene: TRBV27
abundance: once
CDR3aa: CASSFLTSRSGEQYF
CDR3nt: TGTGCCAGCAGCTTTCTAACTAGTCGGTCGGGTGAGCAGTACTTC

d_gene: .
len: 15
j_gene: TRBJ2-1
v_gene: TRBV5-4
abundance: .
CDR3aa: CASSNSGSSYNEQFF
CDR3nt: TGTGCCAGCAGCAATAGCGGAAGCTCCTACAATGAGCAGTTCTTC